The present TCR beta chain was sequenced within a study of T cell changes during pregnancy in multiple sclerosis. Sequencing used immunoSEQ multiplex PCR; TCRdb keeps in-frame clones, though not all of them. Here the sample spans around 36,000 clones, under 95% being singletons. The CDR3 extends over 16 amino acids. The sequence was collected from a female donor with multiple sclerosis, enrolled in a pregnancy study. The source was CD8+ T cells from peripheral blood mononuclear cells, collected in the first trimester of pregnancy. V usage is TRBV21-1 and J usage is TRBJ2-7; the D segment call TRBD2 is taken from the table without a DNA check. TRBV21-1 is a listed pseudogene. CDR3 nucleotide sequence: TGTGCCAGCAGCAAATGTCGGGGGTATTACGGTTACGAGCAGTACTTC. This gives the protein CASSKCRGYYGYEQYF.